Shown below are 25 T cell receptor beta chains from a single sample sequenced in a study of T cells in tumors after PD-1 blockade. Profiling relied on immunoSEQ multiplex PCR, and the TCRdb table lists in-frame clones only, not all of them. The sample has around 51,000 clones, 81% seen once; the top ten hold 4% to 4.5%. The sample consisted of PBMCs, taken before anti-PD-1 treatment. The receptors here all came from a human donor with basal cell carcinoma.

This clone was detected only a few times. DNA for the CDR3: TGTGCCAGCAGTTTCGCCTCTGGAAACACCATATATTTT. Translating gives CASSFASGNTIYF. The chain combines TRBV27 with TRBJ1-3; D is unclear. Trimming left V 3 bases short and J 0 bases short, with 3 bases between. CDR1 MNHEY and CDR2 SMNVEV come from the germline V gene (reference sequence). The CDR3 runs 13 residues.

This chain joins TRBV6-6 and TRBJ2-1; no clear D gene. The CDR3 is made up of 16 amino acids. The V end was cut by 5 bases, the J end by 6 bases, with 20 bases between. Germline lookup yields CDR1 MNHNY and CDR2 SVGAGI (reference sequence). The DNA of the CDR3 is TGTGCCAGCAGTCCCTCAAGACTCCCCCGTGGCAATGAGCAGTTCTTC. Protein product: CASSPSRLPRGNEQFF.

Here the CDR3 DNA reads TGCGCCAGCGCTCAGGGGGCAGGGTGGGGCACAGATACGCAGTATTTT. Its translation: CASAQGAGWGTDTQYF. J is TRBJ2-3 and V is TRBV5-1; 8 bases align to TRBD1. The junction had 11 bases not matched to a gene; V was cut back by 7 bases and J by 1 base. Germline CDR1 SGHRS, CDR2 YFSETQ. CDR3 length: 16 residues.

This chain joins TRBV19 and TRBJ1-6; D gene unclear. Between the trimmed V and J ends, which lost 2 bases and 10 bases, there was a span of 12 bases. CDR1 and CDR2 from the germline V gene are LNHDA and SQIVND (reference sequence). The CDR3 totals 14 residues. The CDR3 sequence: CASSINRVGSPLHF. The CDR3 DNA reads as TGTGCCAGTAGTATAAACCGGGTCGGATCACCCCTCCACTTT.

The CDR3 sequence: CASSVSGGPLETQYF. CDR3 coding DNA: TGTGCCAGCAGCGTTAGCGGGGGACCGCTAGAGACCCAGTACTTC. V usage is TRBV7-8 and J usage is TRBJ2-5; 9 nucleotides agree with TRBD2. The CDR3 sequence is 15 residues long. With V trimmed by 5 bases and J by 4 bases, 8 bases remained unmatched. Germline V gives CDR1 SGHVS, CDR2 FQNEAQ.

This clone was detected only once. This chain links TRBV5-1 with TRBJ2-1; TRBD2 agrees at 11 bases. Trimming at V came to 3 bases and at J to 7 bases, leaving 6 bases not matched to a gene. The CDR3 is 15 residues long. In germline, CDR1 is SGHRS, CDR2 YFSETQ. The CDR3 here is CASSYVAGGQNEQFF. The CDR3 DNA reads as TGCGCCAGCAGCTATGTAGCGGGGGGGCAGAATGAGCAGTTCTTC.

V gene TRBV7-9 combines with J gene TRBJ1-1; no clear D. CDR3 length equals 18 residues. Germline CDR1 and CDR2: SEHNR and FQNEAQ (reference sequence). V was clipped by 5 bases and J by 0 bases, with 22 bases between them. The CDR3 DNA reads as TGTGCCAGCAGCCTCGAAAGACCTCGGGTGAGGTTGAACACTGAAGCTTTCTTT. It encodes CASSLERPRVRLNTEAFF.

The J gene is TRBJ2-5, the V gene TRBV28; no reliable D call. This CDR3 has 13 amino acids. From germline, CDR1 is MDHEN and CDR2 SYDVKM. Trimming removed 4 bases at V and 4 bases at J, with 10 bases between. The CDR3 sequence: CASSWVGGETQYF. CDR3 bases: TGTGCCAGCAGTTGGGTCGGTGGAGAGACCCAGTACTTC.

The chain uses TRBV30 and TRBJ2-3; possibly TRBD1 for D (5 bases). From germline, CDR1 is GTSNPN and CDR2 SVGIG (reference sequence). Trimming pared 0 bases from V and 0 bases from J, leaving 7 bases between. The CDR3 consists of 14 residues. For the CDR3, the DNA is TGTGCCTGGAGTGTCAGGGTCAGCACAGATACGCAGTATTTT. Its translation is CAWSVRVSTDTQYF.

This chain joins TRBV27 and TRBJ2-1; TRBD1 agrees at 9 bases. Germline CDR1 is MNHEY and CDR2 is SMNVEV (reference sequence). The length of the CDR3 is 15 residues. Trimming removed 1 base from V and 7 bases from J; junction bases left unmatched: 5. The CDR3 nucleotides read TGTGCCAGCAGTTTATTGGGGACAGGGATTAATGAGCAGTTCTTC. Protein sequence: CASSLLGTGINEQFF.

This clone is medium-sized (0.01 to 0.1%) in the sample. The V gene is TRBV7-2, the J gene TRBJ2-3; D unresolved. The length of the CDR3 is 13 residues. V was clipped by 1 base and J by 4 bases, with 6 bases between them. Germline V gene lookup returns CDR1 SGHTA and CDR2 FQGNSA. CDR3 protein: CASSLVRADTQYF. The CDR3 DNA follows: TGTGCCAGCAGCTTAGTACGCGCAGATACGCAGTATTTT.

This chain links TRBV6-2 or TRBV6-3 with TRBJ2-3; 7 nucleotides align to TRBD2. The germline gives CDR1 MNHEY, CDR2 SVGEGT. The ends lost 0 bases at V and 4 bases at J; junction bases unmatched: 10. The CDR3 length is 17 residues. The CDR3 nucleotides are TGTGCCAGCAGTTACTCCCGGACTAGAGGTCTTGCAGATACGCAGTATTTT. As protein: CASSYSRTRGLADTQYF.

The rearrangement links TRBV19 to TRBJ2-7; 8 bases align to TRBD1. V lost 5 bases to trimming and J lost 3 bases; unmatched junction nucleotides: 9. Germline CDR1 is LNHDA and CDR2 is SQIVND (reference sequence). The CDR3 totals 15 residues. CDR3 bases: TGTGCCAGTAGTGATGGACAGGGAGGTATCTACGAGCAGTACTTC. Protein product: CASSDGQGGIYEQYF.

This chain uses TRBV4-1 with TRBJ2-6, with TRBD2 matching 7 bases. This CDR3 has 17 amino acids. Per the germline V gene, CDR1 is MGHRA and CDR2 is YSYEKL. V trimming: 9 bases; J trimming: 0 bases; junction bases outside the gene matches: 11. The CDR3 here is CASHQVGGGSGANVLTF. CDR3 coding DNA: TGCGCCAGTCATCAGGTTGGGGGGGGCTCTGGGGCCAACGTCCTGACTTTC.

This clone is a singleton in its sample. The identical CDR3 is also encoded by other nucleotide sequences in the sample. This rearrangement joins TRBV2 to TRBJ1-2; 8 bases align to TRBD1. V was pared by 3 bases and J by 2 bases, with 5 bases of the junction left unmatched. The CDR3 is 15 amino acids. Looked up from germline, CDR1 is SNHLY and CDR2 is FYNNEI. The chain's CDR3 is CASSEWTGRNYGYTF. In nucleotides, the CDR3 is TGTGCCAGCAGTGAGTGGACAGGGCGAAACTATGGCTACACCTTC.

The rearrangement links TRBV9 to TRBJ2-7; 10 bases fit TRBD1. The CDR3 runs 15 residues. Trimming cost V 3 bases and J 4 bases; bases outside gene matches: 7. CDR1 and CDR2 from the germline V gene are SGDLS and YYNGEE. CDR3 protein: CASSATGTGAYEQYF. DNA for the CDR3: TGTGCCAGCAGCGCGACTGGGACAGGGGCTTACGAGCAGTACTTC.

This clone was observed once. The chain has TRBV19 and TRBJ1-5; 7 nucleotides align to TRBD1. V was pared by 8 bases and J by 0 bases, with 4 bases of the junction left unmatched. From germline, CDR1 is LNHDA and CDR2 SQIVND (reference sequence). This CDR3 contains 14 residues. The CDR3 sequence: CASWDRYSNQPQHF. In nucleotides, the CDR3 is TGTGCCAGTTGGGACAGATATAGCAATCAGCCCCAGCATTTT.

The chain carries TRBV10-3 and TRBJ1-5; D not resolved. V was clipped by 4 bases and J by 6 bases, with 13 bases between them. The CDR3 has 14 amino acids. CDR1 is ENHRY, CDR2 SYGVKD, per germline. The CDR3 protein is CAISVGKGSQPQHF. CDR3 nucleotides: TGTGCCATCAGTGTAGGTAAGGGCTCTCAGCCCCAGCATTTT.

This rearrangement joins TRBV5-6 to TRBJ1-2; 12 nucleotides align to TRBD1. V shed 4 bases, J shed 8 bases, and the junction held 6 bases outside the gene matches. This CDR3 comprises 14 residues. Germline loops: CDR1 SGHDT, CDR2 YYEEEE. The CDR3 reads CASSRDRGLVGYTF. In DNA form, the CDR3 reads TGTGCCAGCAGCCGGGACAGGGGGCTGGTAGGCTACACCTTC.

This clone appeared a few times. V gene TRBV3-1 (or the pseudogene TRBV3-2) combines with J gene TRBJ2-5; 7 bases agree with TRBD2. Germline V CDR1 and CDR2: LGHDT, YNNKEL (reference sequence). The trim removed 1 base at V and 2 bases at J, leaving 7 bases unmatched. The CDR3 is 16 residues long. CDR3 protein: CASSQGSSGVQETQYF. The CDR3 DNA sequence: TGTGCCAGCAGCCAAGGTTCTAGCGGCGTGCAAGAGACCCAGTACTTC.

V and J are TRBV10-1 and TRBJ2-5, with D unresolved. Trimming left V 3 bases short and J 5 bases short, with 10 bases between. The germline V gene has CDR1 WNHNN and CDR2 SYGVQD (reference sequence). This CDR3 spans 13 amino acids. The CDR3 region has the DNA TGCGCCAGCAGTGAAGAGGTTGGGGAGACCCAGTACTTC. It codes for CASSEEVGETQYF.

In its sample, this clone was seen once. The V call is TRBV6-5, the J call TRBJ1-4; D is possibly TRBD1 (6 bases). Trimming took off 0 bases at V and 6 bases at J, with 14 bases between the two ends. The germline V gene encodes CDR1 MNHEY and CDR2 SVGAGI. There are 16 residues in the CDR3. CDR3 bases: TGTGCCAGCAGTTACTCGTCTACAGGGCAATATGAAAAACTGTTTTTT. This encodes CASSYSSTGQYEKLFF.

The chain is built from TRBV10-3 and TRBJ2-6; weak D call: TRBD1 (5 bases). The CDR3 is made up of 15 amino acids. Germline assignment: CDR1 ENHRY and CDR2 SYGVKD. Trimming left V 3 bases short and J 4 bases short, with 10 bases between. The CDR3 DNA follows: TGTGCCATCAGTGAAGCAGGGTCCGGGGCCAACGTCCTGACTTTC. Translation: CAISEAGSGANVLTF.

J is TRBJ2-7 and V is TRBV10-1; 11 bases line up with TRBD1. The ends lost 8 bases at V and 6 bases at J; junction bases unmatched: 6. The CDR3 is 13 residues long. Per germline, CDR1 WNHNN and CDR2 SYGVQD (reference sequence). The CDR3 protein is CASSGTGGSEQYF. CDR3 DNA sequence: TGCGCCAGCTCCGGGACAGGGGGGTCCGAGCAGTACTTC.

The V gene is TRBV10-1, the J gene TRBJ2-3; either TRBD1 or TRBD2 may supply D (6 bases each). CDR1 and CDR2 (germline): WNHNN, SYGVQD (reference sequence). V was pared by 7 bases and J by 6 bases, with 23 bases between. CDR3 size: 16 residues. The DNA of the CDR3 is TGCGCCAGCATCCCGACTAGTCGTGGGGGCGGGGATACGCAGTATTTT. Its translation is CASIPTSRGGGDTQYF.